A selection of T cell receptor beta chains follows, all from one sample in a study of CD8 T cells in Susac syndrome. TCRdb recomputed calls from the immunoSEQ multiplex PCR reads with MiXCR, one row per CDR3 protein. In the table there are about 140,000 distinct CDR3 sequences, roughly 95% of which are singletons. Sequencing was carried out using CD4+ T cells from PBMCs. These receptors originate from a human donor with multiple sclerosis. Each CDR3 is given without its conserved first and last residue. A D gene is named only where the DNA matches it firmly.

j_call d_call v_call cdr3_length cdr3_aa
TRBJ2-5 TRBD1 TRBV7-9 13 ASSSNTGGQETQY
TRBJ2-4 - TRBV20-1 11 SARGGAKNIQY
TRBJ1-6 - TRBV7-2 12 ASSLTQGNSPLH
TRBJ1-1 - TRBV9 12 ASSVGGSWDKAF
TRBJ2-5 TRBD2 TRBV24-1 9 ATGTSETQY
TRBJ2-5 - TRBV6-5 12 AVGLGQKEETQY
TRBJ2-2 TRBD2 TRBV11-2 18 ASIKTGGTSGFGGTGELF
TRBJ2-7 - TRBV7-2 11 ASSLNSGGEQY
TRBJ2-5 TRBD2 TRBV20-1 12 SGGLKRDQETQY
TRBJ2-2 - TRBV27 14 ASSWVGNGDTGELF
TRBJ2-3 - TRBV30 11 AWNQGGPDTQY
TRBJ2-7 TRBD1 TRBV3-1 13 ASSQGTGVSQGQY
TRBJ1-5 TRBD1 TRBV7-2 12 ASRSTGAGQPQH
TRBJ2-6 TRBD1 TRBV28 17 ASSIPGQSLRSGANVLT
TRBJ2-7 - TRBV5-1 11 ASSSVRDYEQY
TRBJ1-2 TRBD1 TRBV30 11 AWKGDRSYGYT
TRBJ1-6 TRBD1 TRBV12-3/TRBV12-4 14 ASRPGQGSNNSPLH
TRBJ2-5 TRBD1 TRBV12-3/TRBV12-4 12 ASSSTGRQETQY
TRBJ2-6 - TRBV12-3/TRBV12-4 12 ASSKSPGANVLT
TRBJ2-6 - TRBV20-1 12 SAAGNSGANVLT
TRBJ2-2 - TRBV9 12 ASSGTGFTGELF
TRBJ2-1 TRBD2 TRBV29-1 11 SVIAGGYNEQF
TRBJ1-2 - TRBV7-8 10 ASSTDNYGYT
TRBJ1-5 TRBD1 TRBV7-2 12 ASEPGGGSQPQH
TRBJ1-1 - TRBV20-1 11 SAGPAGDTEAF
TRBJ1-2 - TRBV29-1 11 SAEGGGSYGYT
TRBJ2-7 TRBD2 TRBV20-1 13 SASPPSGTTYEQY
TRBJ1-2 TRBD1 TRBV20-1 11 SAVTGASYGYT
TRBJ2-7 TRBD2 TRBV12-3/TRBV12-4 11 ASRLSGGASMD
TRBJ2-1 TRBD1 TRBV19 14 ASSNWGQGPYNEQF
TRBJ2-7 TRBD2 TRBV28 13 ASSPSGTARYEQY
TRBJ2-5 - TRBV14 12 ASSSLARRETQY
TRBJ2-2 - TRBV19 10 ASSFWTGELF
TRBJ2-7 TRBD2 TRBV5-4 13 ASSLEAGAAYEQY
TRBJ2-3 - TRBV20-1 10 SPAASTDTQY
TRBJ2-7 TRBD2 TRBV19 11 ASSESGGYEQY
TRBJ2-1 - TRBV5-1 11 ASSLAVLKGQF
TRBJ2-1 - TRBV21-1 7 QGNNEQF
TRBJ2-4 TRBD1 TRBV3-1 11 ASSQGQGAVQY
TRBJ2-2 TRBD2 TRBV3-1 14 ASAVLAGANTGELF
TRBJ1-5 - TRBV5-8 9 ASSQLGPQH
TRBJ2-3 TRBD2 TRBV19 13 ATQAGGLSTDTQY
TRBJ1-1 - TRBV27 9 ASISYLEAF
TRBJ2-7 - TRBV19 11 ASSNVRGYEQY